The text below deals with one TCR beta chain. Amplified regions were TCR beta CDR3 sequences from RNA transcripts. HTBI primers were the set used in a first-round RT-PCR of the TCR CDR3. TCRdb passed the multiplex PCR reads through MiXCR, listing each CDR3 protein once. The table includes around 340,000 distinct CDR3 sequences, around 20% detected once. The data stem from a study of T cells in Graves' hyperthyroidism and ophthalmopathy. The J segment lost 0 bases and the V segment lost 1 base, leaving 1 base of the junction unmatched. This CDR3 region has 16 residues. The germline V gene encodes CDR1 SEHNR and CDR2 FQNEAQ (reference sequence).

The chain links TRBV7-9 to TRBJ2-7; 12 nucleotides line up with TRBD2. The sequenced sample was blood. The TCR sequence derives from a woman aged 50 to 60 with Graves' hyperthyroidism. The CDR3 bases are TGTGCCAGCAGCTTAGGGACTAGCGGGATCTCCTACGAGCAGTACTTC. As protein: CASSLGTSGISYEQYF.